The clone carrying this T cell receptor beta chain has ten or more counts. The CDR3 sequence is 15 residues long. The V gene's germline CDR1 is SGHVS and CDR2 FQNEAQ. V shed 5 bases and J 1 base; nucleotides not matched to a gene: 6. This entry comes from a study of esophageal squamous cell carcinoma under preoperative chemotherapy. MiXCR, applied by TCRdb to the PCR reads, yields one record per CDR3 protein. The table records roughly 14,000 distinct CDR3 sequences, nearly 50% of them present only once. Time point: before preoperative PTX-NDP chemotherapy. The rearrangement links TRBV7-8 to TRBJ1-1; the match to TRBD1 covers 8 bases. The clonotype comes from a human donor with esophageal squamous cell carcinoma. The donor label of this sample is uncertain. Collection took place from a patient given preoperative chemotherapy. In DNA, the CDR3 is TGTGCCAGCAGCGGAAGGACAGGGCAGAACACTGAAGCTTTCTTT. It yields the protein CASSGRTGQNTEAFF. The full variable domain, completed using reference TRBV7-8 and TRBJ1-1, is GAGVSQSPRYKVAKRGQDVALRCDPISGHVSLFWYQQALGQGPEFLTYFQNEAQLDKSGLPSDRFFAERPEGSVSTLKIQRTQQEDSAVYLCASSGRTGQNTEAFFGQGTRLTVV.